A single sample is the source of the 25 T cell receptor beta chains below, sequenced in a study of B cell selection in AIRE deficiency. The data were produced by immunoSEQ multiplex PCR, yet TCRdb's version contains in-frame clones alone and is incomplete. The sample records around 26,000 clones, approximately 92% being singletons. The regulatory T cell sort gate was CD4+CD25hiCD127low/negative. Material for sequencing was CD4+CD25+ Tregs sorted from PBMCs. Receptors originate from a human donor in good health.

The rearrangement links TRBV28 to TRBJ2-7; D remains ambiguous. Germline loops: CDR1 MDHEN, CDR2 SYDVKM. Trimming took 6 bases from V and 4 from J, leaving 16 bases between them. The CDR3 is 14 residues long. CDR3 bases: TGTGCCAGCAGAAAGACTCAGGTCGATTACGAGCAGTACTTC. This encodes CASRKTQVDYEQYF.

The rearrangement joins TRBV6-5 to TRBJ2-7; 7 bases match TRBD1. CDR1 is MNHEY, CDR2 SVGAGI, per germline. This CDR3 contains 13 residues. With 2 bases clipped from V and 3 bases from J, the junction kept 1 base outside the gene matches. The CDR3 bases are TGTGCCAGCAGTTACCGGACAGGCTACGAGCAGTACTTC. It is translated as CASSYRTGYEQYF.

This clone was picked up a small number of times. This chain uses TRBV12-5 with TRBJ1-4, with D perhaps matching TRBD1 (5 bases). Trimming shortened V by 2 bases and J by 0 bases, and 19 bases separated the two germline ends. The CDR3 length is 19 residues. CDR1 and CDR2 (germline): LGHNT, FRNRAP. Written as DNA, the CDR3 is TGTGCTAGTGGTTTGTCTGCAGGGTTTTCGGGGGCAACTAATGAAAAACTGTTTTTT. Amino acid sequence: CASGLSAGFSGATNEKLFF. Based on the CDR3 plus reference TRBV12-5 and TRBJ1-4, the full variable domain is DARVTQTPRHKVTEMGQEVTMRCQPILGHNTVFWYRQTMMQGLELLAYFRNRAPLDDSGMPKDRFSAEMPDATLATLKIQPSEPRDSAVYFCASGLSAGFSGATNEKLFFGSGTQLSVL.

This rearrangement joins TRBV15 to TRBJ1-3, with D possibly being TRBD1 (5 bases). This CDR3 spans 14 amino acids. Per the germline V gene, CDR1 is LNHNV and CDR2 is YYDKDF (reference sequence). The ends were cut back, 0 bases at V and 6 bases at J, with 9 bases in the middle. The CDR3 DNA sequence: TGTGCCACCAGCAGAGATTACAGGCCAAACACCATATATTTT. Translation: CATSRDYRPNTIYF.

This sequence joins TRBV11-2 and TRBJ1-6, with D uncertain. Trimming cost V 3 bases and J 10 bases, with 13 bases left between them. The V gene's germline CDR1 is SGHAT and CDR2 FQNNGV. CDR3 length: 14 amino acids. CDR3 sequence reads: CASSFGQVVSPLHF. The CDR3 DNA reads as TGTGCCAGCAGCTTCGGTCAGGTCGTCTCACCCCTCCACTTT.

This chain's CDR3 is CATSRDHQGTDTQYF. The CDR3 nucleotides read TGTGCCACCAGCAGAGATCACCAGGGGACAGATACGCAGTATTTT. The chain recombines TRBV15 with TRBJ2-3; D is possibly TRBD1 (6 bases). Trimming cost V 0 bases and J 3 bases, with 10 bases left between them. The CDR3 is 15 residues long. Looked up from germline, CDR1 is LNHNV and CDR2 is YYDKDF (reference sequence).

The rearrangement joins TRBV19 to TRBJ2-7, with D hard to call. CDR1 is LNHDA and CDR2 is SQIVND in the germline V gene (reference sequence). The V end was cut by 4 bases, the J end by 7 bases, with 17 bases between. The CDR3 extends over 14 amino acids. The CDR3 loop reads CASSNRWALGEQYF. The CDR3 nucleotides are TGTGCCAGTAGTAACCGGTGGGCTCTAGGAGAGCAGTACTTC.

This CDR3 is CASSLQGLLTSYNEQFF. The DNA for the CDR3 is TGTGCCAGCTCACTGCAAGGCCTGCTAACCTCCTACAATGAGCAGTTCTTC. The J gene is TRBJ2-1, the V gene TRBV18; D unresolved. Trimming removed 4 bases at V and 0 bases at J, with 16 bases between. CDR3 length: 17 amino acids. The germline gives CDR1 KGHSH, CDR2 LQKENI.

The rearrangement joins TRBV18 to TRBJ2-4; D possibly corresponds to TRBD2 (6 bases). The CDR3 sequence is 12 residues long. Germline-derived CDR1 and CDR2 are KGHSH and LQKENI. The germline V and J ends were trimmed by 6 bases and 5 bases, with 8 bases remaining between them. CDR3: CASSTGENIQYF. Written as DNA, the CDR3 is TGTGCCAGCTCGACGGGGGAAAACATTCAGTACTTC. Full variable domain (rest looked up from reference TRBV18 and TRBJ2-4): NAGVMQNPRHLVRRRGQEARLRCSPMKGHSHVYWYRQLPEEGLKFMVYLQKENIIDESGMPKERFSAEFPKEGPSILRIQQVVRGDSAAYFCASSTGENIQYFGAGTRLSVL.

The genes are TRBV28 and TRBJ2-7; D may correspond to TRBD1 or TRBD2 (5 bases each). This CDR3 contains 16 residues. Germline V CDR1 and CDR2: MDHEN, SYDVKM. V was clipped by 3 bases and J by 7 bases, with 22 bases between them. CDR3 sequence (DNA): TGTGCCAGCAGTTTCCCACGGGGCCAATTTGGTCGAGAGCAGTACTTC. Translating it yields CASSFPRGQFGREQYF.

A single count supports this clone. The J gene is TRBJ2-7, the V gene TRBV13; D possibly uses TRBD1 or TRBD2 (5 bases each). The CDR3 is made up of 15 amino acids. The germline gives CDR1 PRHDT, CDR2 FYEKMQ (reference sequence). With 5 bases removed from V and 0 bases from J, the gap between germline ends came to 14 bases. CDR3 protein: CASSTTWDASYEQYF. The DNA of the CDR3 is TGTGCCAGCAGCACCACATGGGACGCCTCCTACGAGCAGTACTTC.

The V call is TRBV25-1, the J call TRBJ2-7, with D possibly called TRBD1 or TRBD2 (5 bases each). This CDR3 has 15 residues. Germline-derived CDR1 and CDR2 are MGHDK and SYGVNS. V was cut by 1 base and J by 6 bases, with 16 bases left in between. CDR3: CASSESGTGRGEQYF. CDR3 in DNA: TGTGCCAGCAGTGAATCAGGGACGGGCCGGGGCGAGCAGTACTTC.

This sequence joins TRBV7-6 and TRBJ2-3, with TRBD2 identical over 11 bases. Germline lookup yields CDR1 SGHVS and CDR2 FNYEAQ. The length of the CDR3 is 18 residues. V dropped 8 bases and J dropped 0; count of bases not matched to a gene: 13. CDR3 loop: CASVRGLAVGASTDTQYF. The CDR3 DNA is TGTGCCAGCGTTCGGGGACTAGCGGTTGGGGCTAGCACAGATACGCAGTATTTT.

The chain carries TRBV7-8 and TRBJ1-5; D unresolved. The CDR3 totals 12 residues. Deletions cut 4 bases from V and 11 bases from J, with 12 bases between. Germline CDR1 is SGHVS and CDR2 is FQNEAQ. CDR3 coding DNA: TGTGCCAGCAGCTCGACCAGTAGAGCCCAGCATTTT. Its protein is CASSSTSRAQHF.

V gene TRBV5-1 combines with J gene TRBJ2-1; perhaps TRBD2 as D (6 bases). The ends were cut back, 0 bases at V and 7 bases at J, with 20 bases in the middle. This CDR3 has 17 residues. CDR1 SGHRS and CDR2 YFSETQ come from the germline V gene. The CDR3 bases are TGCGCCAGCAGCTTGGTAGGTGGGGGGAGTTTGGTGAATGAGCAGTTCTTC. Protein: CASSLVGGGSLVNEQFF.

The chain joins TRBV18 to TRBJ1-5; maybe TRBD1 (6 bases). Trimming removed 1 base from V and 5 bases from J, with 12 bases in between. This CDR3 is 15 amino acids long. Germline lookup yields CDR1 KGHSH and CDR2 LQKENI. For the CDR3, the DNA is TGTGCCAGCTCACCACGGGGGGGCGCGGATCAGCCCCAGCATTTT. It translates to CASSPRGGADQPQHF.

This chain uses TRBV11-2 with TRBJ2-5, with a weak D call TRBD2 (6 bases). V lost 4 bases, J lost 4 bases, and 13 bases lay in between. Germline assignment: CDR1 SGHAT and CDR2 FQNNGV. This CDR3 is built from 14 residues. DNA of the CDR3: TGTGCCAGCAGCTCCCGAACTAGCACAGAGACCCAGTACTTC. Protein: CASSSRTSTETQYF.

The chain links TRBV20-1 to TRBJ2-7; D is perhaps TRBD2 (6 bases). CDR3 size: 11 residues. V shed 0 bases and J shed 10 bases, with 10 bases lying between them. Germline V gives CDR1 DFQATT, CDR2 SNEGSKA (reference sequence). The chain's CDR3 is CSAREEGSQYF. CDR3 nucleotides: TGCAGTGCTAGAGAGGAGGGAAGTCAGTACTTC.

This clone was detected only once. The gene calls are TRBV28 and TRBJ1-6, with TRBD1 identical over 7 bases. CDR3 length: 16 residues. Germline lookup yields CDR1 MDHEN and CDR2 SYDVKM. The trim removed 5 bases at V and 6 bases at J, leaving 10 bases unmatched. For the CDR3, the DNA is TGTGCCAGCAGTCAGGGGGAATACACAGTTAATTCACCCCTCCACTTT. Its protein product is CASSQGEYTVNSPLHF.

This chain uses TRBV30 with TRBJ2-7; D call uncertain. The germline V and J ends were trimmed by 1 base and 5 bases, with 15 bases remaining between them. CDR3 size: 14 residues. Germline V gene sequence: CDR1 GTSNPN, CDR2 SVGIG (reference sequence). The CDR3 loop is CAWSANTFTHEQYF. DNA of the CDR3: TGTGCCTGGAGTGCGAATACTTTTACACACGAGCAGTACTTC.

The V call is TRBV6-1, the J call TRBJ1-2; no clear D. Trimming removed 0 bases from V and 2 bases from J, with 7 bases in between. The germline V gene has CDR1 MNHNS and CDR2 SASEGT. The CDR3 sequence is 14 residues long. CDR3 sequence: CASSEAQRNYGYTF. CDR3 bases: TGTGCCAGCAGTGAAGCGCAAAGGAACTATGGCTACACCTTC.

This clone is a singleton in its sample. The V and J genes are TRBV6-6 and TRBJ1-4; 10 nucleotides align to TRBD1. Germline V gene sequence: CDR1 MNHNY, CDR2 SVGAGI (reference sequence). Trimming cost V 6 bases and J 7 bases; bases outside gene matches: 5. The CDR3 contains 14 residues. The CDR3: CASRSRDRGEKLFF. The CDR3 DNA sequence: TGTGCCAGCAGATCCCGGGACAGGGGTGAAAAACTGTTTTTT.

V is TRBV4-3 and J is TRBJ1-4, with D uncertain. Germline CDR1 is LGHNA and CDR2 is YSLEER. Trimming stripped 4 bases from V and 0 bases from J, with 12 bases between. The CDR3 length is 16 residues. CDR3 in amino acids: CASSRTIRATNEKLFF. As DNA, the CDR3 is TGCGCCAGCAGCCGTACAATAAGAGCAACTAATGAAAAACTGTTTTTT.

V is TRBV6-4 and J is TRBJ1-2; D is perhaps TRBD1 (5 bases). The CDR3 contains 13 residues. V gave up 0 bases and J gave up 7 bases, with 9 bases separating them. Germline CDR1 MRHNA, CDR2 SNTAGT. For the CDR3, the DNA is TGTGCCAGCAGTGACTCAAGTGGGGGTGGCTACACCTTC. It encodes CASSDSSGGGYTF.

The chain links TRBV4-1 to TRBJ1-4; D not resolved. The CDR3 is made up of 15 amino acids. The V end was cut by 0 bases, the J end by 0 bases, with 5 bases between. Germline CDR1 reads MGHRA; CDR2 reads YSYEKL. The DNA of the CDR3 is TGCGCCAGCAGCCAAGAGGCAGCAACTAATGAAAAACTGTTTTTT. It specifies CASSQEAATNEKLFF.